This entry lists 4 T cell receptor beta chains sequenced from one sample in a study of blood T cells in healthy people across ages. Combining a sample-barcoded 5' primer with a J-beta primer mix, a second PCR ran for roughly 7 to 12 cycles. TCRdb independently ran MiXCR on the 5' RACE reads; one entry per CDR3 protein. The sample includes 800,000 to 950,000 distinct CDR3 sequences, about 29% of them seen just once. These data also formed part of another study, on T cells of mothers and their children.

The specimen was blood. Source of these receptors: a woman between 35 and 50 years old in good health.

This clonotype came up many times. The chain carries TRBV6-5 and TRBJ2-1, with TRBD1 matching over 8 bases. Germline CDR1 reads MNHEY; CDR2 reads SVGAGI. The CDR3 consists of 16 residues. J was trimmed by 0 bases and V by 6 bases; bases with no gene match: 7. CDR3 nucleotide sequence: TGTGCCAGCAGCCCGACAGGGGACAGCTCCTACAATGAGCAGTTCTTC. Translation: CASSPTGDSSYNEQFF.

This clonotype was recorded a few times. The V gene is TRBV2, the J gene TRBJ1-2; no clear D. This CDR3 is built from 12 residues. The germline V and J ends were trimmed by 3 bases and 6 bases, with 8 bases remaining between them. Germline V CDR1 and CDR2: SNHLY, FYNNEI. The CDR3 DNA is TGTGCCAGCAGTGATAGGCCTGATGGCTACACCTTC. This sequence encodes CASSDRPDGYTF.

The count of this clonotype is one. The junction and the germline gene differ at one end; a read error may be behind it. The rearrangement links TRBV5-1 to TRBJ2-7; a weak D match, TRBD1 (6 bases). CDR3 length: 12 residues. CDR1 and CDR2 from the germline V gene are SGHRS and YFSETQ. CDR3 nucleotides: TGCGCCAGCAGCCTGGCAGGGGACGAGCGGTACTTC. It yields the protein CASSLAGDERYF.

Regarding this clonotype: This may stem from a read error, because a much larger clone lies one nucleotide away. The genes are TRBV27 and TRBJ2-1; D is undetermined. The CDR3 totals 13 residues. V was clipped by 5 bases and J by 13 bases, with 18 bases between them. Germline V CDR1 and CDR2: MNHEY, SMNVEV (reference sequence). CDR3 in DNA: TGTGCCAGCAGTCCTACCGGCGAGTCACCCCAGTTCTTC. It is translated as CASSPTGESPQFF.